The 32 T cell receptor beta chains listed next were all sequenced from one sample in a study of T cell responses to AZD1222 COVID-19 vaccine (dated by TCRdb to the early 2020s). Receptor amplification or capture employed the immunoSEQ multiplex PCR assay. TCRdb mirrors the immuneACCESS table, restricted to in-frame sequences. Some clones are absent from its copies; in checked studies, under half trace to an unresolved V gene, and the reason for the others is unknown. For this sample there are roughly 150,000 clones; 94% appear just once. Just over 5% of the sample is taken by the ten largest. The sample's time point label, in plain terms: about 28 days (+/-7) after the second vaccine dose. Sequenced material: peripheral blood, taken 28 days after the second AZD1222 dose. The receptor set was obtained from an adult who received the AZD1222 COVID-19 vaccine.

The CDR3 sequence is CASSFQLNEKLFF. DNA for the CDR3: TGTGCCAGCAGTTTTCAGCTTAATGAAAAACTGTTTTTT. This sequence joins TRBV12-3 or TRBV12-4 and TRBJ1-4; D gene ambiguous. The CDR3 extends over 13 amino acids. V was clipped by 3 bases and J by 4 bases, with 6 bases between them.

This chain connects TRBV11-2 to TRBJ2-7, with D possibly called TRBD1 or TRBD2 (5 bases each). The ends were cut back, 4 bases at V and 3 bases at J, with 19 bases in the middle. Germline lookup yields CDR1 SGHAT and CDR2 FQNNGV. The CDR3 sequence is 16 residues long. The chain's CDR3 is CASSYSRDLTFYEQYF. CDR3 nucleotide sequence: TGTGCCAGCAGCTACTCCAGGGACCTCACATTCTACGAGCAGTACTTC.

The V and J genes are TRBV6-5 and TRBJ2-1; D unresolved. This CDR3 is built from 13 residues. Germline V gives CDR1 MNHEY, CDR2 SVGAGI. Trimming removed 5 bases at V and 5 bases at J, with 10 bases between. The CDR3 sequence: CASSRDLNNEQFF. The DNA of the CDR3 is TGTGCCAGCAGTAGGGATCTCAACAATGAGCAGTTCTTC.

This clone is a singleton in its sample. This chain connects TRBV2 to TRBJ1-1; D is undetermined. Germline loops: CDR1 SNHLY, CDR2 FYNNEI. V gave up 9 bases and J gave up 0 bases, with 8 bases separating them. The CDR3 is 12 amino acids. The CDR3 DNA is TGTGCCAGAAGGGTGGTGAACACTGAAGCTTTCTTT. Translation gives CARRVVNTEAFF.

This chain links TRBV28 with TRBJ2-5; 9 bases match TRBD2. With 8 bases clipped from V and 3 bases from J, the junction kept 7 bases outside the gene matches. Germline V gene sequence: CDR1 MDHEN, CDR2 SYDVKM. This CDR3 spans 14 amino acids. CDR3 sequence: CASAVTSGEETQYF. In DNA form, the CDR3 reads TGTGCCAGCGCCGTGACTAGCGGTGAAGAGACCCAGTACTTC.

The V and J genes are TRBV7-2 and TRBJ2-7; perhaps TRBD2 as D (6 bases). With 5 bases removed from V and 6 bases from J, the gap between germline ends came to 17 bases. This CDR3 contains 14 residues. Germline CDR1 and CDR2: SGHTA and FQGNSA. The CDR3, as DNA: TGTGCCAGCAGCCAGGGACTGCTGTCCAGCGAGCAGTACTTC. This codes for CASSQGLLSSEQYF. Looking up the rest from reference TRBV7-2 and TRBJ2-7 gives the full variable domain: GAGVSQSPSNKVTEKGKDVELRCDPISGHTALYWYRQSLGQGLEFLIYFQGNSAPDKSGLPSDRFSAERTGGSVSTLTIQRTQQEDSAVYLCASSQGLLSSEQYFGPGTRLTVT.

The J gene is TRBJ1-1, the V gene TRBV6-5; 7 bases are a match to TRBD1. V lost 8 bases, J lost 2 bases, and 11 bases stayed unmatched. CDR3 length equals 15 residues. Germline lookup yields CDR1 MNHEY and CDR2 SVGAGI. CDR3 DNA sequence: TGTGCCAGCGCGGGAGGGGGCGCGGGAAACACTGAAGCTTTCTTT. Its translation is CASAGGGAGNTEAFF.

V and J are TRBV5-1 and TRBJ2-2; D may correspond to TRBD1 or TRBD2 (6 bases each). The CDR3 consists of 16 residues. Germline values: CDR1 SGHRS, CDR2 YFSETQ. V was shortened by 6 bases and J by 7 bases, with 22 bases between the two germline ends. Here the CDR3 reads CASKERQGLRGGELFF. For the CDR3, the DNA is TGCGCCAGCAAAGAGCGGCAGGGGCTGCGGGGCGGGGAGCTGTTTTTT.

This clone occurred once. V gene TRBV11-2 combines with J gene TRBJ2-7, with TRBD2 identical over 7 bases. Germline assignment: CDR1 SGHAT and CDR2 FQNNGV. The CDR3 consists of 17 residues. V shed 5 bases and J 1 base; nucleotides not matched to a gene: 14. This CDR3 is CASSDPPTWTRSYEQYF. CDR3 DNA: TGTGCCAGCAGCGATCCCCCCACCTGGACTAGGTCCTACGAGCAGTACTTC.

The gene calls are TRBV19 and TRBJ2-7; 8 positions agree with TRBD2. Trimming took 5 bases from V and 5 from J; bases not matched to a gene: 11. Germline assignment: CDR1 LNHDA and CDR2 SQIVND (reference sequence). The CDR3 runs 15 residues. CDR3 DNA: TGTGCCAGTAGTTCGACCAGGCGGGAGGACAACGAGCAGTACTTC. It translates to CASSSTRREDNEQYF.

This chain joins TRBV27 and TRBJ1-5; weak D call: TRBD1 (5 bases). V lost 4 bases to trimming and J lost 2 bases, with 15 bases between them. Germline CDR1 reads MNHEY; CDR2 reads SMNVEV (reference sequence). The CDR3 loop spans 16 amino acids. The CDR3 sequence is CASSSRGVGGNQPQHF. The CDR3 bases are TGTGCCAGCAGTTCCAGAGGGGTGGGGGGCAATCAGCCCCAGCATTTT.

This chain uses TRBV18 with TRBJ1-3; possibly TRBD1 for D (6 bases). Trimming took 5 bases from V and 3 from J, leaving 14 bases between them. Germline loops: CDR1 KGHSH, CDR2 LQKENI. This CDR3 region has 15 residues. CDR3 amino acids: CASSAQGSIGNTIYF. The DNA of the CDR3 is TGTGCCAGCTCAGCCCAGGGGAGCATTGGAAACACCATATATTTT.

The rearrangement uses TRBV19 and TRBJ1-1, with D hard to call. Germline CDR1 LNHDA, CDR2 SQIVND (reference sequence). V was shortened by 4 bases and J by 0 bases, with 6 bases between the two germline ends. CDR3 length: 13 residues. The CDR3 reads CASSTFMNTEAFF. In DNA, the CDR3 is TGTGCCAGTAGTACCTTCATGAACACTGAAGCTTTCTTT.

The chain couples TRBV29-1 to TRBJ1-1; 9 bases are a match to TRBD1. This CDR3 spans 12 amino acids. The ends lost 7 bases at V and 4 bases at J; junction bases unmatched: 4. Germline V gene lookup returns CDR1 SQVTM and CDR2 ANQGSEA. The CDR3 protein is CSGRTGATEAFF. DNA of the CDR3: TGCAGCGGACGGACAGGGGCCACTGAAGCTTTCTTT.

The gene calls are TRBV10-3 and TRBJ2-6; 9 bases align to TRBD1. V lost 8 bases and J lost 1; bases outside the gene matches: 9. Germline CDR1 ENHRY, CDR2 SYGVKD. CDR3 length equals 17 residues. This chain's CDR3 is CAIGRDRVESGANVLTF. CDR3 in DNA: TGTGCCATCGGAAGGGACAGGGTAGAATCTGGGGCCAACGTCCTGACTTTC.

V is TRBV18 and J is TRBJ2-7; 11 bases match TRBD2. The J segment lost 3 bases and the V segment lost 3 bases, leaving 4 bases of the junction unmatched. Germline V gene lookup returns CDR1 KGHSH and CDR2 LQKENI. CDR3 length: 15 residues. The CDR3 region has the DNA TGTGCCAGCTCACCGACTAGCGGGACCCACTACGAGCAGTACTTC. Amino acid sequence: CASSPTSGTHYEQYF.

The gene calls are TRBV19 and TRBJ1-2, with D perhaps matching TRBD1 (6 bases). This CDR3 spans 15 amino acids. The V and J ends lost 7 bases and 2 bases respectively, with 17 bases between them. CDR1 and CDR2 from the germline V gene are LNHDA and SQIVND (reference sequence). CDR3 in amino acids: CASTNQGRSNYGYTF. CDR3 nucleotide sequence: TGTGCCAGTACTAACCAGGGGCGATCGAACTATGGCTACACCTTC. Full variable domain (outside the CDR3, taken from reference TRBV19 and TRBJ1-2): DGGITQSPKYLFRKEGQNVTLSCEQNLNHDAMYWYRQDPGQGLRLIYYSQIVNDFQKGDIAEGYSVSREKKESFPLTVTSAQKNPTAFYLCASTNQGRSNYGYTFGSGTRLTVV.

The chain has TRBV19 and TRBJ2-1; 8 positions agree with TRBD2. Looked up from germline, CDR1 is LNHDA and CDR2 is SQIVND (reference sequence). V lost 4 bases to trimming and J lost 6 bases; unmatched junction nucleotides: 11. The CDR3 length is 16 residues. The CDR3 region has the DNA TGTGCCAGTAGTACAAACCCTGGACTAGCCACCAATGAGCAGTTCTTC. Translation gives CASSTNPGLATNEQFF.

The chain uses TRBV12-3 or TRBV12-4 and TRBJ1-2; 8 positions agree with TRBD1. This CDR3 contains 13 residues. The V and J ends lost 4 bases and 5 bases, in that order; junction bases with no gene match: 3. The CDR3 spells CASSSRQGYGYTF. The DNA of the CDR3 is TGTGCCAGCAGTTCGAGACAGGGGTATGGCTACACCTTC.

J is TRBJ2-7 and V is TRBV6-2 or TRBV6-3, with 7 bases that match TRBD2. CDR3 length: 18 amino acids. Germline V gene lookup returns CDR1 MNHEY and CDR2 SVGEGT. V shed 5 bases, J shed 0 bases, and the junction held 16 bases outside the gene matches. CDR3 bases: TGTGCCAGCAGTACCAATTCCCCCTTGGGGGGGTCCTCCTACGAGCAGTACTTC. Encoded protein: CASSTNSPLGGSSYEQYF.

This chain joins TRBV27 and TRBJ2-5, with D possibly TRBD2 on 6 matching bases. Per germline, CDR1 MNHEY and CDR2 SMNVEV (reference sequence). This CDR3 comprises 17 residues. V lost 0 bases to trimming and J lost 0 bases, with 14 bases between them. CDR3 DNA sequence: TGTGCCAGCAGTTTATCCGGCGCGGGAAGGTACCAAGAGACCCAGTACTTC. This sequence encodes CASSLSGAGRYQETQYF.

This chain links TRBV30 with TRBJ2-1, with 8 bases matching TRBD2. The CDR3 is 14 amino acids. V gave up 3 bases and J gave up 4 bases; unmatched junction bases: 5. CDR1 is GTSNPN, CDR2 SVGIG, per germline (reference sequence). CDR3 coding DNA: TGTGCCTGGAGCCCGGGGGGGGCATACAATGAGCAGTTCTTC. It encodes CAWSPGGAYNEQFF.

The chain recombines TRBV4-3 with TRBJ2-1, with TRBD2 identical over 9 bases. The J segment lost 7 bases and the V segment lost 4 bases, leaving 5 bases of the junction unmatched. The V gene's germline CDR1 is LGHNA and CDR2 YSLEER. CDR3 length: 14 residues. In DNA, the CDR3 is TGCGCCAGCAGCCCCGGACTAGCGTGGAATGAGCAGTTCTTC. Its protein is CASSPGLAWNEQFF.

The J gene is TRBJ1-2, the V gene TRBV27; TRBD1 is a possible D gene (6 bases). Germline CDR1 is MNHEY and CDR2 is SMNVEV (reference sequence). The CDR3 sequence is 14 residues long. V was pared by 5 bases and J by 3 bases, with 13 bases between. This chain's CDR3 is CASSDNGGYYGYTF. CDR3 DNA sequence: TGTGCCAGCAGTGATAACGGGGGCTACTATGGCTACACCTTC.

This clone has just one count. The J gene is TRBJ2-7, the V gene TRBV2, with a tentative D call TRBD1 (6 bases). The CDR3 spans 13 residues. The germline V gene has CDR1 SNHLY and CDR2 FYNNEI. V gave up 5 bases and J gave up 2 bases, with 10 bases separating them. The CDR3 region has the DNA TGTGCCAGCAGTCAGGGGAGAACCTACGAGCAGTACTTC. Translated: CASSQGRTYEQYF. The variable domain in full, completed from reference TRBV2 and TRBJ2-7, reads EPEVTQTPSHQVTQMGQEVILRCVPISNHLYFYWYRQILGQKVEFLVSFYNNEISEKSEIFDDQFSVERPDGSNFTLKIRSTKLEDSAMYFCASSQGRTYEQYFGPGTRLTVT.

The chain's CDR3 is CASRPTGGGGYTF. In DNA form, the CDR3 reads TGTGCCAGCAGACCCACAGGGGGAGGTGGCTACACCTTC. The chain carries TRBV12-3 or TRBV12-4 and TRBJ1-2; 8 bases fit TRBD1. The CDR3 is made up of 13 amino acids. The junction had 7 bases not matched to a gene; V was cut back by 6 bases and J by 7 bases.

V gene TRBV7-9 combines with J gene TRBJ2-3, with 9 positions matching TRBD2. Germline CDR1 SEHNR, CDR2 FQNEAQ (reference sequence). The CDR3 extends over 15 amino acids. J lost 4 bases, V lost 3 bases, and 5 bases had no gene match. DNA of the CDR3: TGTGCCAGCAGCTTTGGCGGGAGGGCCTCAGATACGCAGTATTTT. The encoded protein is CASSFGGRASDTQYF.

V is TRBV3-1 (or the pseudogene TRBV3-2) and J is TRBJ2-7; D tentatively reads TRBD1 or TRBD2 (5 bases each). CDR3 length equals 14 residues. Trimming removed 0 bases from V and 5 bases from J, with 11 bases in between. The germline gives CDR1 LGHDT, CDR2 YNNKEL (reference sequence). In nucleotides, the CDR3 is TGTGCCAGCAGCCAAGATATTGGGACCCACGAGCAGTACTTC. Protein sequence: CASSQDIGTHEQYF.

The rearrangement uses TRBV5-5 and TRBJ1-1, with 7 bases lining up with TRBD1. Germline V gene lookup returns CDR1 SGHKS and CDR2 YYEKEE (reference sequence). The CDR3 length is 13 residues. Losses at the gene ends were 4 bases for V and 7 bases for J; bases not matched to a gene: 7. CDR3 protein: CASSRQGVDEAFF. CDR3 nucleotide sequence: TGTGCCAGCAGCCGGCAGGGGGTGGATGAAGCTTTCTTT.

The genes are TRBV5-6 and TRBJ1-2; TRBD1 is a possible D gene (6 bases). The CDR3 is 14 residues long. V was cut by 1 base and J by 5 bases, with 12 bases left in between. CDR1 is SGHDT and CDR2 is YYEEEE in the germline V gene. CDR3 DNA sequence: TGTGCCAGCAGCTTGAATGAGGGGGGGTATGGCTACACCTTC. Its translation: CASSLNEGGYGYTF.

The chain carries TRBV3-1 (or the pseudogene TRBV3-2) and TRBJ1-4, with D perhaps TRBD1 (5 bases). V lost 4 bases, J lost 7 bases, and 16 bases lay in between. This CDR3 comprises 15 residues. CDR1 is LGHDT, CDR2 YNNKEL, per germline (reference sequence). CDR3 loop: CASSPPGQGGEKLFF. The CDR3 DNA reads TGTGCCAGCAGCCCCCCGGGGCAGGGTGGTGAAAAACTGTTTTTT.

This rearrangement joins TRBV28 to TRBJ2-7, with a tentative D call TRBD1 (5 bases). The germline V gene encodes CDR1 MDHEN and CDR2 SYDVKM. V was pared by 8 bases and J by 4 bases, with 15 bases between. The CDR3 runs 13 residues. Written as DNA, the CDR3 is TGTGCCAGCCAGGGTTCGCCAGGATACGAGCAGTACTTC. Its protein is CASQGSPGYEQYF.